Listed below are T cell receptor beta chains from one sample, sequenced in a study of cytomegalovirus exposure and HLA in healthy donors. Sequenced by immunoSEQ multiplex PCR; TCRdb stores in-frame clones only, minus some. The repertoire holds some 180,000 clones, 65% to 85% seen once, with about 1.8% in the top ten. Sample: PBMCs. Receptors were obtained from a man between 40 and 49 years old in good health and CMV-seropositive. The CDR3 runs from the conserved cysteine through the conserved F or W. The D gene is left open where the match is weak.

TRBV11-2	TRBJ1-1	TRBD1	CASSLAAGGTEAFF
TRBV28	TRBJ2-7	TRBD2	CASSSGTSGRGGYEQYF
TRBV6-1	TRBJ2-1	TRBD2	CASSEGLAGVKNEQFF
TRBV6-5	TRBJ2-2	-	CASSALASTGELFF
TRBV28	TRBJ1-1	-	CASSGFQGNTEAFF
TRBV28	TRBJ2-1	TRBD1	CASSYPGQGAYNEQFF
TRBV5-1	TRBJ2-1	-	CASSSTGQQQFF
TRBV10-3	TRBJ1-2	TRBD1	CATGQGWGYTF
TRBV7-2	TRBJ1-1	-	CASSSRRGTEAFF
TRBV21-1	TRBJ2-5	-	CASSRDRGETQYF
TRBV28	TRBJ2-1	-	CASSSFSQNSSYNEQFF
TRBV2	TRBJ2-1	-	CASSPLGGMDNEQFF
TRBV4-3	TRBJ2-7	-	CASSQVAGSYEQYF
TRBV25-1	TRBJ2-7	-	CASSRRSSGLSYEQYF
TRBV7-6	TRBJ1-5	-	CASSSGPGGVSNQPQHF
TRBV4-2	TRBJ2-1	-	CASSSLASDLYNEQFF
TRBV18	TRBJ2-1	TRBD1	CASSPLYRTGAYNEQFF
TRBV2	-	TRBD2	CASSEGGGEQYF
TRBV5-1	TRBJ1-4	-	CASRTGRGNEKLFF
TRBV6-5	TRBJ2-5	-	CASSHLGGETQYF
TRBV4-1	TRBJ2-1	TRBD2	CASSQDRTSGSGEQFF
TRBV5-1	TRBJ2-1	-	CASSLPVRDEQFF
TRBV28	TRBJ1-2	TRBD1	CASTFGDRPRPNYGYTF
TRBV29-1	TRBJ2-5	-	CSAHGLGRETQYF
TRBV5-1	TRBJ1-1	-	CASSLAGMNTEAFF
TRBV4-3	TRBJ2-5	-	CASSQDLVAANLRGQYF
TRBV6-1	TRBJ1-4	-	CASSVVQGNEKLFF
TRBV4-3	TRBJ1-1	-	CASSQGTGSMNTEAFF
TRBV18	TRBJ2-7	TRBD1	CASSLAAGGDEQYF
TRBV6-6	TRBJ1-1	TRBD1	CASTRPPDRGSTEAFF
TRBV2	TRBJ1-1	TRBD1	CAQEGTGGRYTEAFF
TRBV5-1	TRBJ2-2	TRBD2	CASSSPLIAGTNTGELFF
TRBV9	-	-	CASSVDGSSYEQYF
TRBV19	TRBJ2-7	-	CASSRAGRYEQYF
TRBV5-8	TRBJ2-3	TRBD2	CASSLASGMGTDTQYF
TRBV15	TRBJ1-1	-	CATSRGRSTGSEAFF
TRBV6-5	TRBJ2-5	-	CASSYSGTSQETQYF
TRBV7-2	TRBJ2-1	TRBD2	CASSLQREGGRFF
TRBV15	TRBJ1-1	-	CATTGQLNTEAFF
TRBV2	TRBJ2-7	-	CASSEEGPGNSYEQYF
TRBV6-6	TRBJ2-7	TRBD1	CASSLVGQGPYEQYF